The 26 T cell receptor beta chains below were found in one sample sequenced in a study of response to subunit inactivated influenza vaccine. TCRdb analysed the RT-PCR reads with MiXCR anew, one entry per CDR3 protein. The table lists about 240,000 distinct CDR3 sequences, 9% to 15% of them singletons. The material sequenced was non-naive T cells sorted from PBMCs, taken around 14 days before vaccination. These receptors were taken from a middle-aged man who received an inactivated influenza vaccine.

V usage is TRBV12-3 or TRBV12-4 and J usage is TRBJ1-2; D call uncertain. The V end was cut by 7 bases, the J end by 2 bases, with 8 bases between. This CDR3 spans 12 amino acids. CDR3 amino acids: CASKQLNYGYTF. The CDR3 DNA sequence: TGTGCCAGCAAACAACTGAACTATGGCTACACCTTC.

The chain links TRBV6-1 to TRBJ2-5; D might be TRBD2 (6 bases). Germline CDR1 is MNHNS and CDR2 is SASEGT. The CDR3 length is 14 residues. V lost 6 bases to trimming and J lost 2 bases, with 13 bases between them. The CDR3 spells CASSRRGGQETQYF. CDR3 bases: TGTGCCAGCAGCCGCCGTGGGGGGCAAGAGACCCAGTACTTC.

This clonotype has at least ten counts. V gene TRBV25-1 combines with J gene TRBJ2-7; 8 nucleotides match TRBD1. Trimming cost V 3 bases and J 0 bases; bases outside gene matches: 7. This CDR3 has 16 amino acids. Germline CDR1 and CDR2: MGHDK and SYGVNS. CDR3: CASSDPRQGTSYEQYF. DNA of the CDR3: TGTGCCAGCAGTGACCCTCGACAGGGGACCTCCTACGAGCAGTACTTC.

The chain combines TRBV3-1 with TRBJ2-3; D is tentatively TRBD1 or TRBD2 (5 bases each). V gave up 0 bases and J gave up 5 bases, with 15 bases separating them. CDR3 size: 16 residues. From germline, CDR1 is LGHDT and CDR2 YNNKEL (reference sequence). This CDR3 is CASSQDRDPLVDTQYF. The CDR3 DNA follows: TGTGCCAGCAGCCAAGACAGGGACCCCTTAGTAGATACGCAGTATTTT.

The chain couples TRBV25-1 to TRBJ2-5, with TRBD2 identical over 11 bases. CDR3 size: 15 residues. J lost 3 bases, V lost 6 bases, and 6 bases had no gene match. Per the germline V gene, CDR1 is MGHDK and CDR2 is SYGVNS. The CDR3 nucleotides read TGTGCCAGCAGGATAGCGGGGGGGCCCAAAGAGACCCAGTACTTC. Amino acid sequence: CASRIAGGPKETQYF. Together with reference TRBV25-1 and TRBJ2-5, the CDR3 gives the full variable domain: EADIYQTPRYLVIGTGKKITLECSQTMGHDKMYWYQQDPGMELHLIHYSYGVNSTEKGDLSSESTVSRIRTEHFPLTLESARPSHTSQYLCASRIAGGPKETQYFGPGTRLLVL.

The CDR3 reads CSASERRRGGTDTQYF. The CDR3 DNA reads TGCAGTGCTTCCGAGAGGCGACGGGGAGGCACAGATACGCAGTATTTT. The chain has TRBV20-1 and TRBJ2-3, with D possibly matching TRBD2 (5 bases). V lost 5 bases to trimming and J lost 1 base, with 19 bases between them. The CDR3 is 16 amino acids. Germline CDR1 DFQATT, CDR2 SNEGSKA (reference sequence).

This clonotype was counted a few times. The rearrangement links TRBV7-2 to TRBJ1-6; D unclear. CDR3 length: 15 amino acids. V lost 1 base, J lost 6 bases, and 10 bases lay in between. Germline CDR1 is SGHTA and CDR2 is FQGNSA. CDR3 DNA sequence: TGTGCCAGCAGCTTAGGATTCACAAGTAATTCACCCCTCCACTTT. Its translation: CASSLGFTSNSPLHF.

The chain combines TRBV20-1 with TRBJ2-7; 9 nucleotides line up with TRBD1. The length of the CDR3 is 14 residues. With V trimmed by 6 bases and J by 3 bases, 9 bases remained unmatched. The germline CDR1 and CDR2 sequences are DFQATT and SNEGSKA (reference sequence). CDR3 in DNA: TGCAGTGCAGCCGAAAGGGGACAGGGCTACGAGCAGTACTTC. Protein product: CSAAERGQGYEQYF.

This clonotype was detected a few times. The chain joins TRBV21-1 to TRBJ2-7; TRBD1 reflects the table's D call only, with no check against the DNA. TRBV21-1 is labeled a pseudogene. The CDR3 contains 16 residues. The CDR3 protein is CASRINVREWSDEQYF. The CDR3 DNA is TGTGCCAGCAGGATAAACGTCCGGGAGTGGTCCGACGAGCAGTACTTC.

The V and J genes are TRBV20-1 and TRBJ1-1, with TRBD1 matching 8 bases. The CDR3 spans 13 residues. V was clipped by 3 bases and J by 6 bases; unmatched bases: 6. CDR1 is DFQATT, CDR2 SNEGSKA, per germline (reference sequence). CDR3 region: CSASGGQGPEAFF. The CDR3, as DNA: TGCAGTGCTAGTGGTGGACAGGGCCCTGAAGCTTTCTTT.

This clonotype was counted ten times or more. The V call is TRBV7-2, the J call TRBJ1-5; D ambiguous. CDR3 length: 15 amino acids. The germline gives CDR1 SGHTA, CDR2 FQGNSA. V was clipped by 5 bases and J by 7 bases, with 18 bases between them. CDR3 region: CASSLSRGVGQPQHF. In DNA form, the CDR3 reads TGTGCCAGCAGCCTCTCCCGCGGGGTCGGGCAGCCCCAGCATTTT.

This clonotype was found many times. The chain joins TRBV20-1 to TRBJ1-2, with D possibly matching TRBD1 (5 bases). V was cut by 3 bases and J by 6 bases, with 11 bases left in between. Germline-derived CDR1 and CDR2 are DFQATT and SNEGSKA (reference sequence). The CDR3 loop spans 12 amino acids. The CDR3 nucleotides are TGCAGTGCTAGCGTCAGGGTCGATGGCTACACCTTC. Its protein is CSASVRVDGYTF.

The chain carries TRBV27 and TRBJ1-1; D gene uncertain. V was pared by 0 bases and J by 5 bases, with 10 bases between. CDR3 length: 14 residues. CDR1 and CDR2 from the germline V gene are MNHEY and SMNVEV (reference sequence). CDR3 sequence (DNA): TGTGCCAGCAGTTTATCCCCGCCAAATACTGAAGCTTTCTTT. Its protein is CASSLSPPNTEAFF.

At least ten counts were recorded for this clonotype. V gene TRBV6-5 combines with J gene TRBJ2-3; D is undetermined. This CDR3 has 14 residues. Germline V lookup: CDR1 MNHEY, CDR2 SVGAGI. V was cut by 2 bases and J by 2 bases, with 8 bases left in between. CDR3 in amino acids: CASSYGLYTDTQYF. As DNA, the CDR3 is TGTGCCAGCAGTTACGGGTTATACACAGATACGCAGTATTTT.

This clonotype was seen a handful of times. The CDR3 loop is CASKRQATVKAFF. The DNA for the CDR3 is TGTGCCAGCAAGAGACAGGCGACGGTAAAAGCTTTCTTT. The gene calls are TRBV6-2 or TRBV6-3 and TRBJ1-1; tentatively, D is TRBD1 (6 bases). Germline V CDR1 and CDR2: MNHEY, SVGEGT. This CDR3 region has 13 residues. V was clipped by 7 bases and J by 9 bases, with 18 bases between them.

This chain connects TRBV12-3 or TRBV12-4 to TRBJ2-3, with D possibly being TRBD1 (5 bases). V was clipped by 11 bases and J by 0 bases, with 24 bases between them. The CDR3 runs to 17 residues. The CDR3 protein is CARCSRLWGSSTDTQYF. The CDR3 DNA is TGTGCCCGCTGCTCGAGATTGTGGGGCTCTAGCACAGATACGCAGTATTTT.

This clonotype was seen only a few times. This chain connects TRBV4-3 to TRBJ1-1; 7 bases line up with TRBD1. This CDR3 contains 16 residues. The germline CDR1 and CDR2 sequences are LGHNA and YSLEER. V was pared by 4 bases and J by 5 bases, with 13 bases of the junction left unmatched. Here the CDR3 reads CASSPTGVSKVTEAFF. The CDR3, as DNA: TGCGCCAGCAGCCCCACAGGGGTATCAAAGGTGACTGAAGCTTTCTTT.

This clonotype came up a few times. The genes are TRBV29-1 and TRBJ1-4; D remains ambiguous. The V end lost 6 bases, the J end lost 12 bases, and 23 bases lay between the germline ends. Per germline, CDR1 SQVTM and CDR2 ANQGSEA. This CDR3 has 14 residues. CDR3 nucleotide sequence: TGCAGCGTATCTCTATCCCAAAGGGCTTCTGAACTGTTTTTT. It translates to CSVSLSQRASELFF.

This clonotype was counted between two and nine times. Here the CDR3 DNA reads TGTGCCAGCAACTCTGGGACAGGGCAGCAGCCCCAGCATTTT. This sequence encodes CASNSGTGQQPQHF. The V gene is TRBV2, the J gene TRBJ1-5; 9 bases fit TRBD1. V trimming: 7 bases; J trimming: 7 bases; junction bases outside the gene matches: 8. The CDR3 consists of 14 residues. The germline V gene has CDR1 SNHLY and CDR2 FYNNEI.

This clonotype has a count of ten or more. CDR3 region: CAISGNSEVYGYTF. The CDR3 coding sequence is TGTGCCATCAGTGGAAACTCCGAGGTCTATGGCTACACCTTC. The chain links TRBV10-3 to TRBJ1-2; the D is unclear. The CDR3 is 14 amino acids. The ends were cut back, 4 bases at V and 4 bases at J, with 13 bases in the middle. Germline lookup yields CDR1 ENHRY and CDR2 SYGVKD.

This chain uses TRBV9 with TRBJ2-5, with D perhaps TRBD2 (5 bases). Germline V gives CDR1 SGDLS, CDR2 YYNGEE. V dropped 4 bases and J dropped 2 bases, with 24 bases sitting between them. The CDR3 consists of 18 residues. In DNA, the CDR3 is TGTGCCAGCAGCCCGAGTGGAATAAGCCGGAGCGGTCAAGAGACCCAGTACTTC. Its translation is CASSPSGISRSGQETQYF.

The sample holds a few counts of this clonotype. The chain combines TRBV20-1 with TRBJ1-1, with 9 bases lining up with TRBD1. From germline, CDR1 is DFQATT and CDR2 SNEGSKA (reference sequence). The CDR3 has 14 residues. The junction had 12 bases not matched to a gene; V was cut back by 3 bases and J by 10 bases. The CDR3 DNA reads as TGCAGTGCTAGCCTATCGGGGGAGACAGGGGGAGCTTTCTTT. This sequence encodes CSASLSGETGGAFF.

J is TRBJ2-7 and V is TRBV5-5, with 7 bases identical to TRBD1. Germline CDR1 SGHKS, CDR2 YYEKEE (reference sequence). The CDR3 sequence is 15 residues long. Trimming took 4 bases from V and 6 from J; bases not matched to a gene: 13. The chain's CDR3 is CASSEGTARPSEQYF. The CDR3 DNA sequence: TGTGCCAGCAGCGAAGGGACAGCGAGACCCTCCGAGCAGTACTTC.

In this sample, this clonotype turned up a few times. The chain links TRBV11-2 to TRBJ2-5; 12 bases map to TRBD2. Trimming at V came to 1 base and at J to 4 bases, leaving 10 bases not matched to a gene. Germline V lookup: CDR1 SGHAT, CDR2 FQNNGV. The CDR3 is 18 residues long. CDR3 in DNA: TGTGCCAGCAGCTTAGTGTATCTAGCGGGAGGGGAGGGAGAGACCCAGTACTTC. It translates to CASSLVYLAGGEGETQYF.

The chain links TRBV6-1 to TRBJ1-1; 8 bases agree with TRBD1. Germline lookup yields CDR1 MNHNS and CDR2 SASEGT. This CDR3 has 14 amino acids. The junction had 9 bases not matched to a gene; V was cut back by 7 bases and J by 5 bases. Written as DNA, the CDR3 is TGTGCCAGCATCATAGGACAGGGCGGAACTGAAGCTTTCTTT. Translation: CASIIGQGGTEAFF.

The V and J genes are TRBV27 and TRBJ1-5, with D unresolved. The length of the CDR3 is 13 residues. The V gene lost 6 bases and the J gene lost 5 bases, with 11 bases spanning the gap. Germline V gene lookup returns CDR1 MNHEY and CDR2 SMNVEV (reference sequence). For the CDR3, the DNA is TGTGCCAGCAGGGCGGCGGGAGATCAGCCCCAGCATTTT. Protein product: CASRAAGDQPQHF.